The 10 T cell receptor beta chains reported below all come from one sample, sequenced in a study of T cell repertoires in cytomegalovirus infection. Antigen specificity for these receptors is unknown. MiXCR, run by TCRdb on the reads, gives a single entry per CDR3 protein. The repertoire consists of some 800,000 distinct CDR3 sequences, with 30% to 35% occurring once and the leading ten covering around 11%. The sequencing used cultured CD8+ T cells from PBMCs, collected from culture after CMV antigen stimulation. These receptors were obtained from a human donor in good health (CMV status not recorded). Some clones in this sample may be carry-over from other donors' samples.

This clonotype was detected a few times. J is TRBJ2-4 and V is TRBV5-1; D ambiguous. The CDR3 covers 15 residues. Germline CDR1 and CDR2: SGHRS and YFSETQ. Trimming left V 4 bases short and J 8 bases short, with 19 bases between. CDR3 DNA: TGCGCCAGCAGCGCCGCCGGCCCGCGGTTGGACATTCAGTACTTC. This encodes CASSAAGPRLDIQYF.

The chain combines TRBV27 with TRBJ2-1; D unresolved. The V gene lost 4 bases and the J gene lost 5 bases, with 9 bases spanning the gap. The germline CDR1 and CDR2 sequences are MNHEY and SMNVEV (reference sequence). The CDR3 runs to 13 residues. In nucleotides, the CDR3 is TGTGCCAGCAGTTGGACCCAGAACAATGAGCAGTTCTTC. Residues: CASSWTQNNEQFF.

This clonotype was seen just once. The junction and the germline gene differ at one end; a read error may be behind it. This chain links TRBV14 with TRBJ1-3; D might be TRBD1 (5 bases). This CDR3 is 16 amino acids long. The germline CDR1 and CDR2 sequences are SGHDN and FVKESK. In DNA, the CDR3 is TGTGCCAGCAGCCAGCAGGGACTATTCTCTGGAAACTCCATATATTTT. Protein: CASSQQGLFSGNSIYF.

This sequence joins TRBV6-2 or TRBV6-3 and TRBJ2-1; 14 positions agree with TRBD2. This CDR3 contains 18 residues. CDR1 and CDR2 (germline): MNHEY, SVGEGT. Unmatched junction bases numbered 7, after V lost 5 bases and J lost 1 base. CDR3 bases: TGTGCCAGCAGTGGACTAGCGGGGGGATCATTTTCCTACAATGAGCAGTTCTTC. It is translated as CASSGLAGGSFSYNEQFF.

There are many counts of this clonotype. This chain connects TRBV7-9 to TRBJ2-2; D may be TRBD2 (7 bases). The V end was cut by 3 bases, the J end by 2 bases, with 10 bases between. The CDR3 covers 15 residues. Germline lookup yields CDR1 SEHNR and CDR2 FQNEAQ (reference sequence). The CDR3, as DNA: TGTGCCAGCAGCTTGGGAGGGGGTAACACCGGGGAGCTGTTTTTT. It is translated as CASSLGGGNTGELFF.

J is TRBJ1-5 and V is TRBV7-6; tentative D call: TRBD1 (6 bases). The V end was cut by 5 bases, the J end by 0 bases, with 17 bases between. The CDR3 is 17 amino acids. Germline CDR1 SGHVS, CDR2 FNYEAQ. The CDR3 region is CASSQDSHYYSNQPQHF. The CDR3, as DNA: TGTGCCAGCAGCCAGGACAGTCATTATTATAGCAATCAGCCCCAGCATTTT.

With regard to this clonotype: This sequence may be a read error, since a much larger clone differs from it by one base. J is TRBJ1-2 and V is TRBV7-6; weak D call: TRBD1 (5 bases). CDR1 SGHVS and CDR2 FNYEAQ come from the germline V gene. CDR3 length: 13 residues. In nucleotides, the CDR3 is TGTGCCAACAGCTTACCGACAGAGGACGGCTACACCTTC. This translates into CANSLPTEDGYTF.

The chain uses TRBV11-2 and TRBJ1-1; TRBD1 agrees at 8 bases. J lost 4 bases, V lost 3 bases, and 13 bases had no gene match. This CDR3 spans 17 amino acids. Germline V CDR1 and CDR2: SGHAT, FQNNGV. The CDR3 DNA follows: TGTGCCAGCAGCTTCGGACAGGGTACCTCCCAGACCACTGAAGCTTTCTTT. Translation: CASSFGQGTSQTTEAFF.

The table lists this clonotype with a few counts. The chain recombines TRBV28 with TRBJ2-6, with D possibly TRBD1 on 6 matching bases. V lost 6 bases and J 0 bases, leaving 21 bases between the germline ends. Germline V gene data show CDR1 as MDHEN and CDR2 as SYDVKM. The CDR3 length is 19 residues. CDR3 sequence (DNA): TGTGCCAGCAGCTCTGGGGGACACCCGTTTGGCTCTGGGGCCAACGTCCTGACTTTC. It yields the protein CASSSGGHPFGSGANVLTF.

On this clonotype itself: This may be a read error: a much more frequent sequence differs by one nucleotide. The rearrangement joins TRBV7-6 to TRBJ2-5; D remains unclear. The CDR3 contains 15 residues. Germline CDR1 SGHVS, CDR2 FNYEAQ. The CDR3 spells CVSSLVSRPQETQYF. The CDR3 coding sequence is TGTGTCAGCAGCTTAGTGTCGCGGCCCCAAGAGACCCAGTACTTC.